This is a list of T cell receptor beta chains from one sample in a study of cytomegalovirus exposure and HLA in healthy donors. The assay was immunoSEQ multiplex PCR, and TCRdb's table has in-frame clones only and misses some. Among fewer than 110,000 clones, less than 80% were seen once, and the ten largest hold about 4%. Sequenced input: PBMCs. These receptors came from a man aged 40-55 years in good health and CMV-seronegative. The CDR3 runs from the conserved cysteine through the conserved F or W. A D gene is named only where the DNA matches it firmly. Clone size is stated in some rows and not others, as once, few, many or a class when expanded.

clone_size cdr3_length j_call d_call v_call cdr3_nt cdr3_aa
NA 16 TRBJ2-7 NA TRBV6-1 TGTGCCAGCAGTGTTAGGCAGGGATTCGAATACTACGAGCAGTACTTC CASSVRQGFEYYEQYF
NA 13 TRBJ2-3 NA TRBV10-3 TGTGCCATCAGTGAGGGGGCCGGAGATACGCAGTATTTT CAISEGAGDTQYF
NA 16 TRBJ1-4 TRBD1 TRBV28 TGTGCCAGCGGGTCCGGACAGGGTCTAACTAATGAAAAACTGTTTTTT CASGSGQGLTNEKLFF
few 18 TRBJ2-1 TRBD2 TRBV6-4 TGTGCCAGCAGTGACACTCCGGGGACTAGCGGGGGGGCGAATGAGCAGTTCTTC CASSDTPGTSGGANEQFF
NA 15 TRBJ1-2 NA TRBV19 TGTGCCAGTAGCAACCTTTTTACTATTAACTATGGCTACACCTTC CASSNLFTINYGYTF
NA 16 TRBJ1-2 NA TRBV4-1 TGCGCCAGCAGCCAGGGCGGGGGGCAGGTTAGCTATGGCTACACCTTC CASSQGGGQVSYGYTF
once 14 TRBJ2-3 TRBD1 TRBV27 TGTGCCAGCAGTTCGAACAGGGGGCCAGATACGCAGTATTTT CASSSNRGPDTQYF
NA 15 TRBJ2-7 TRBD2 TRBV10-1 TGCGCCAGCAGTGACCCTGGACTAGGGGCCTACGAGCAGTACTTC CASSDPGLGAYEQYF
NA 15 TRBJ2-7 NA TRBV2 TGTGCCAGCAGCTTGGACAGCTCACTATCCTACGAGCAGTACTTC CASSLDSSLSYEQYF
NA 14 TRBJ1-2 TRBD1 TRBV5-8 TGTGCCAGCAGCTTGGAAAGGGGGCTAGGGGGCTACACCTTC CASSLERGLGGYTF
NA 15 TRBJ2-1 NA TRBV5-8 TGTGCCAGCAGCTTACTAGTTTTCTCCTACAATGAGCAGTTCTTC CASSLLVFSYNEQFF
NA 14 TRBJ2-3 NA TRBV29-1 TGCAGCGGTAATGGAGTTACTAGCATAGATACGCAGTATTTT CSGNGVTSIDTQYF
NA 15 TRBJ2-1 NA TRBV6-5 TGTGCCAGCAGTTACTCCGGGAGCTCCTACAATGAGCAGTTCTTC CASSYSGSSYNEQFF
NA 15 TRBJ2-3 NA TRBV4-1 TGCGCCAGCAGCCCCACCCGGGGTGGCACAGATACGCAGTATTTT CASSPTRGGTDTQYF
NA 14 TRBJ1-2 NA TRBV29-1 TGCAGCGTTGAGGGGGACATCCTTAACTATGGCTACACCTTC CSVEGDILNYGYTF
NA 14 TRBJ1-2 TRBD1 TRBV28 TGTGTCAGCAGTACCGGGACAGGGGGCAGCGGCTACACCTTC CVSSTGTGGSGYTF
NA 15 TRBJ1-1 TRBD1 TRBV7-8 TGTGCCAGCAGCGCCCAGACAGGGGCGAACACTGAAGCTTTCTTT CASSAQTGANTEAFF
NA 14 TRBJ2-7 NA TRBV19 TGTGCCAGTAGTATCCAGCTACTAACCTACGAGCAGTACTTC CASSIQLLTYEQYF
NA 14 TRBJ1-5 TRBD1 TRBV6-5 TGTGCCAGCATTTTACAGGGGGGCAATCAGCCCCAGCATTTT CASILQGGNQPQHF
NA 14 TRBJ1-5 TRBD1 TRBV28 TGTGCCAGCAGTTTAGGACAGGGAGGACAGCCCCAGCATTTT CASSLGQGGQPQHF
NA 14 TRBJ1-3 NA TRBV5-1 TGCGCCAGCAGCTTGACCGCCGGTGGAAACACCATATATTTT CASSLTAGGNTIYF
NA 13 TRBJ1-1 NA TRBV29-1 TGCATCCGAAAGGGGTATATGAACACTGAAGCTTTCTTT CIRKGYMNTEAFF
few 15 TRBJ1-1 TRBD1 TRBV6-6 TGTGCCAGCAGTTACTCGACAGGGTTGGGCACTGAAGCTTTCTTT CASSYSTGLGTEAFF
NA 14 TRBJ1-1 TRBD1 TRBV5-1 TGCGCCAGCACCACAACAGGGGTGGGCACTGAAGCTTTCTTT CASTTTGVGTEAFF
NA 16 TRBJ1-1 TRBD1 TRBV6-6 TGTGCCAGCAGTTCCCCGGGACAGGGGTCGATCACTGAAGCTTTCTTT CASSSPGQGSITEAFF
NA 14 TRBJ2-3 NA TRBV5-4 TGTGCCAGCAGCTTGGGTGGCATTGGGCGTACGCAGTATTTT CASSLGGIGRTQYF
NA 15 TRBJ1-1 NA TRBV5-5 TGTGCCAGCAGCCCGCTCGGTCGCGGGAACACTGAAGCTTTCTTT CASSPLGRGNTEAFF
NA 16 TRBJ1-1 TRBD1 TRBV5-1 TGCGCCAGCAGCTTGGGGGGACCACAGGGGTCGTCTGGAACTTTCTTT CASSLGGPQGSSGTFF
NA 17 TRBJ1-3 TRBD1 TRBV28 TGTGCCAGCAGTCCAAGCGGGACAGGGGTCTCTGGAAACACCATATATTTT CASSPSGTGVSGNTIYF
NA 16 TRBJ2-3 TRBD2 TRBV4-1 TGCGCCAGCAGCCAAGGGGGGCGGGGGGGCACAGATACGCAGTATTTT CASSQGGRGGTDTQYF
NA 11 TRBJ1-2 NA TRBV5-4 TGTGCCAGCAGCCAGCTGGGGGCGTACACCTTC CASSQLGAYTF
NA 15 TRBJ2-7 TRBD2 TRBV9 TGTGCCAGCAGCGTAGGGTCCCGGGGGGGCTACGAGCAGTACTTC CASSVGSRGGYEQYF
NA 14 TRBJ1-5 NA TRBV6-5 TGTGCCAGCAGTTCGGGGGGACGCAATCAGCCCCAGCATTTT CASSSGGRNQPQHF
NA 15 TRBJ2-5 NA TRBV5-1 TGCGCCAGCAGCTTGGTGGTGACGGGTGGGGAGACCCAGTACTTC CASSLVVTGGETQYF
NA 17 TRBJ1-2 TRBD1 TRBV27 TGTGCCAGCAGTTCCCTACCGGGACAGCTTACACCTTATGGCTACACCTTC CASSSLPGQLTPYGYTF
NA 14 TRBJ2-4 NA TRBV27 TGTGCCAGCAGTTGGAACTCCAGGGGAAACATTCAGTACTTC CASSWNSRGNIQYF
NA 12 TRBJ1-2 NA TRBV11-2 TGTGCCACGTCCAGGGGTAACTATGGCTACACCTTC CATSRGNYGYTF